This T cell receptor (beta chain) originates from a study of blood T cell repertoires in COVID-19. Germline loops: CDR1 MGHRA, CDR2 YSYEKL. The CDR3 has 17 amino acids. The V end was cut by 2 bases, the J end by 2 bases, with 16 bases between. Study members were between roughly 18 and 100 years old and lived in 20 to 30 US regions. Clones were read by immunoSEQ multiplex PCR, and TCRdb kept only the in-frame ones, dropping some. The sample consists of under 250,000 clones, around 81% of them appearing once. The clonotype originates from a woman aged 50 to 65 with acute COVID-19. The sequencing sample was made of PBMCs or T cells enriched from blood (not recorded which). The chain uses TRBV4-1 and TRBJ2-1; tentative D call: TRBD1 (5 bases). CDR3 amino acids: CASSQTATVSTYNEQFF. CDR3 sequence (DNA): TGCGCCAGCAGCCAAACGGCGACAGTATCCACCTACAATGAGCAGTTCTTC.